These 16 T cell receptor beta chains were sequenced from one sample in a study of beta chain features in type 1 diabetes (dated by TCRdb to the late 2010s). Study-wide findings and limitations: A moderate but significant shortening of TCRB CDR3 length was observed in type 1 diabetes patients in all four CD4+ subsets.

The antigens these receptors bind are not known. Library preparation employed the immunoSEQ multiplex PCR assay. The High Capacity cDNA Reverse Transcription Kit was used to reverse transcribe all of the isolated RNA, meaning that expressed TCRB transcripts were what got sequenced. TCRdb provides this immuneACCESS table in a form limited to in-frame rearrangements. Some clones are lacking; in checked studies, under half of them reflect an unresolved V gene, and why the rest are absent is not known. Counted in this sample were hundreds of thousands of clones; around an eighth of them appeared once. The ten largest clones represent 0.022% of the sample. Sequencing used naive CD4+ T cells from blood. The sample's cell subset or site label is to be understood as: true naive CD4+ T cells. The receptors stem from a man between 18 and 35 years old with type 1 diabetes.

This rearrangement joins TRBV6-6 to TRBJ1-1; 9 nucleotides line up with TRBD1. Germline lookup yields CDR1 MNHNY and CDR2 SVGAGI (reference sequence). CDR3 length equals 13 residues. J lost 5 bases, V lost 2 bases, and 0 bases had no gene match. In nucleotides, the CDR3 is TGTGCCAGCAGTTACGGACAGGGGACTGAAGCTTTCTTT. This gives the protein CASSYGQGTEAFF.

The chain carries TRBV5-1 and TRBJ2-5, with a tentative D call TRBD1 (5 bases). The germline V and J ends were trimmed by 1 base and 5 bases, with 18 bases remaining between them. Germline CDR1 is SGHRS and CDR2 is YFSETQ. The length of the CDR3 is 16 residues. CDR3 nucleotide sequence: TGCGCCAGCAGCTTGAGGCCTGATCAGGGTTGGGAGACCCAGTACTTC. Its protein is CASSLRPDQGWETQYF. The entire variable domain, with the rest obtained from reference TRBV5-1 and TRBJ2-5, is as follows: KAGVTQTPRYLIKTRGQQVTLSCSPISGHRSVSWYQQTPGQGLQFLFEYFSETQRNKGNFPGRFSGRQFSNSRSEMNVSTLELGDSALYLCASSLRPDQGWETQYFGPGTRLLVL.

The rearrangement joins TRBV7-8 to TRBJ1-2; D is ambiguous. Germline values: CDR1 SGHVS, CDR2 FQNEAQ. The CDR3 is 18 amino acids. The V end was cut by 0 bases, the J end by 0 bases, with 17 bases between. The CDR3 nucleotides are TGTGCCAGCAGCTTAGCATACTTGGCGGGGAAAGCTAACTATGGCTACACCTTC. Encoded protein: CASSLAYLAGKANYGYTF.

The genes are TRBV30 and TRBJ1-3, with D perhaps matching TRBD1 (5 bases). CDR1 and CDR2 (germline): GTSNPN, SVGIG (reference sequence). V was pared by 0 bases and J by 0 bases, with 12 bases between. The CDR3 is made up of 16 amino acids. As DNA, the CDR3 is TGTGCCTGGAGTGTACCTCCGGGGACCTCTGGAAACACCATATATTTT. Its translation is CAWSVPPGTSGNTIYF.

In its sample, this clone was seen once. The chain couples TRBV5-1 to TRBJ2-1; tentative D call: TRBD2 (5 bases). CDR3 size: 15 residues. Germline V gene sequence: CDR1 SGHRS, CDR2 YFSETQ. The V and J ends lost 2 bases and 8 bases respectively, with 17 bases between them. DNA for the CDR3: TGCGCCAGCAGCTTAGACGGGAACCTGGCTGATGAGCAGTTCTTC. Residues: CASSLDGNLADEQFF.

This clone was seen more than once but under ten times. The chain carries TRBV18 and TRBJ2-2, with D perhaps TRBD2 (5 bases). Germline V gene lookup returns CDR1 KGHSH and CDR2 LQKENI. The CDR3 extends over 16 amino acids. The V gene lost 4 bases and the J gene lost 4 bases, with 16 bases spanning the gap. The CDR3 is CASSQGSDPGTGELFF. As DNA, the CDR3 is TGTGCCAGCTCACAAGGGAGTGACCCGGGCACCGGGGAGCTGTTTTTT.

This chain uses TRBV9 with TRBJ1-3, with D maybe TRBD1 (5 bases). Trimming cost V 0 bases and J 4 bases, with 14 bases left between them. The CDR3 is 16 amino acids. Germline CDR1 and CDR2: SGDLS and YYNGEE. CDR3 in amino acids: CASSVDREGRGNTIYF. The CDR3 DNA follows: TGTGCCAGCAGCGTAGATCGGGAGGGGAGAGGAAACACCATATATTTT.

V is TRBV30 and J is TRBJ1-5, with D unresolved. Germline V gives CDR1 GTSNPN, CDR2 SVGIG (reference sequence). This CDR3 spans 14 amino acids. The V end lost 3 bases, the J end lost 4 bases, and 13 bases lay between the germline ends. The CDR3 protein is CAWRARGNNQPQHF. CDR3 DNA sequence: TGTGCCTGGAGGGCCCGGGGAAATAATCAGCCCCAGCATTTT.

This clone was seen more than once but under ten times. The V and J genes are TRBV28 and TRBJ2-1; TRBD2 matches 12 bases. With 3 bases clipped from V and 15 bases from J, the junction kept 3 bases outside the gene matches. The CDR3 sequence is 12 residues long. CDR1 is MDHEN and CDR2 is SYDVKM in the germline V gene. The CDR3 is CASSFLAGGPFF. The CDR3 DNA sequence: TGTGCCAGCAGTTTCCTAGCGGGGGGGCCGTTCTTC.

The CDR3 here is CSVEGGGYRTDTQYF. CDR3 bases: TGCAGCGTTGAAGGAGGAGGGTACCGGACAGATACGCAGTATTTT. V usage is TRBV29-1 and J usage is TRBJ2-3, with a possible D match to TRBD2 (6 bases). The germline V gene encodes CDR1 SQVTM and CDR2 ANQGSEA. The ends were cut back, 1 base at V and 3 bases at J, with 14 bases in the middle. There are 15 residues in the CDR3.

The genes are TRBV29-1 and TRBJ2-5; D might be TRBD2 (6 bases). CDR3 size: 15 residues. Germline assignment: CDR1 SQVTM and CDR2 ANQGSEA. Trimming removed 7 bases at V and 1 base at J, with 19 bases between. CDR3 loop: CSGNRGGKSQETQYF. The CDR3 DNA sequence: TGCAGCGGAAACCGTGGGGGGAAATCCCAAGAGACCCAGTACTTC. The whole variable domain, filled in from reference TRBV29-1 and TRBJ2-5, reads SAVISQKPSRDICQRGTSLTIQCQVDSQVTMMFWYRQQPGQSLTLIATANQGSEATYESGFVIDKFPISRPNLTFSTLTVSNMSPEDSSIYLCSGNRGGKSQETQYFGPGTRLLVL.

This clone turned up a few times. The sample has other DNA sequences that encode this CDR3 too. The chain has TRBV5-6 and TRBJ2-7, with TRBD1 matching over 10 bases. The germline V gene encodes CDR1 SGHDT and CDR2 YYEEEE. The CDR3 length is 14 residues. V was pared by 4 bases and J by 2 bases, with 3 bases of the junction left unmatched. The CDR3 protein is CASSLGQGAYEQYF. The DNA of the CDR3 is TGTGCCAGCAGCCTAGGACAGGGGGCCTACGAGCAGTACTTC.

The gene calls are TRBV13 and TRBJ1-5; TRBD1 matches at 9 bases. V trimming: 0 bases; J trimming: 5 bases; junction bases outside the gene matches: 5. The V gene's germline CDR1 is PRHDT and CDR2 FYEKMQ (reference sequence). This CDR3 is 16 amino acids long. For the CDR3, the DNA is TGTGCCAGCAGCTTAGGCCCCGGGACAGGGTATCAGCCCCAGCATTTT. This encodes CASSLGPGTGYQPQHF.

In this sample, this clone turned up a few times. CDR3: CAWSGNRVMNTEAFF. CDR3 nucleotides: TGTGCCTGGAGTGGAAACAGGGTAATGAACACTGAAGCTTTCTTT. This chain uses TRBV30 with TRBJ1-1, with D perhaps matching TRBD1 (6 bases). The CDR3 totals 15 residues. With 1 base removed from V and 0 bases from J, the gap between germline ends came to 12 bases. Germline assignment: CDR1 GTSNPN and CDR2 SVGIG (reference sequence).

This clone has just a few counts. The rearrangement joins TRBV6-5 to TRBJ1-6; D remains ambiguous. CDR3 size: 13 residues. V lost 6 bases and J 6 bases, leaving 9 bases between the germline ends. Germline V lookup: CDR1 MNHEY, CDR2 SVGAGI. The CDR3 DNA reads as TGTGCCAGCAGCAGAGACCGTAATTCACCCCTCCACTTT. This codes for CASSRDRNSPLHF.

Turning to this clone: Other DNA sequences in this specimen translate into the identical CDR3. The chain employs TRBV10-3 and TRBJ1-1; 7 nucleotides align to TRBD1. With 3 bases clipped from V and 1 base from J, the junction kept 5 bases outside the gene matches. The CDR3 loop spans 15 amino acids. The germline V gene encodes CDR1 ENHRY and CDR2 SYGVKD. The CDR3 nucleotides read TGTGCCATCAGTGAATCCCCAGGGGGGAACACTGAAGCTTTCTTT. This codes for CAISESPGGNTEAFF.